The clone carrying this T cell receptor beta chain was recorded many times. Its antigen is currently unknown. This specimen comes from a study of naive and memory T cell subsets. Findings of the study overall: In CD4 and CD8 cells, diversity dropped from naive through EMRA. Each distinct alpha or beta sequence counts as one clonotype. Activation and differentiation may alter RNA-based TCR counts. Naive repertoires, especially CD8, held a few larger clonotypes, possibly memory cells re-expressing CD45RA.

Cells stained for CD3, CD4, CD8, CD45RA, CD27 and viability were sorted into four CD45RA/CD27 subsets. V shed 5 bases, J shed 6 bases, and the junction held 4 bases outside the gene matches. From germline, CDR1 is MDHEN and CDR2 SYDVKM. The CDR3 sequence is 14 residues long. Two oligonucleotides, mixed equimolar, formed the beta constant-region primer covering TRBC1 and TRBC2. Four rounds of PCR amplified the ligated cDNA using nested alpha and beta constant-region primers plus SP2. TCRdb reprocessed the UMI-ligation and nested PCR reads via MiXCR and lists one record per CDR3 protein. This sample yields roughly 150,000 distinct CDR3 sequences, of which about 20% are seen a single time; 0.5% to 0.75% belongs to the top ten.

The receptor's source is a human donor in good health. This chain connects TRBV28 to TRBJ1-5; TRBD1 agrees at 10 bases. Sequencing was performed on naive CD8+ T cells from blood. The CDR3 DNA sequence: TGTGCCAGCAGTCCGGGACAGGGGATTCAGCCCCAGCATTTT. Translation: CASSPGQGIQPQHF.